A selection of T cell receptor beta chains follows, all from one sample in a study of blood T cell repertoires in COVID-19. The assay was immunoSEQ multiplex PCR, and TCRdb's table has in-frame clones only and misses some. The table shows around 120,000 clones, with under 75% occurring only once. The sequenced sample was peripheral blood. The receptor source for this set is a man older than 75 with acute or convalescent COVID-19. CDR3s include the opening cysteine and the closing phenylalanine or tryptophan. The order of the fields is J gene, D gene, V gene, CDR3 length, clone size, CDR3 DNA, CDR3 protein. A D gene is named only where the DNA matches it firmly. The size field is filled for only some rows; it gives once, few, many or a size class.

>TRBJ2-3|.|TRBV7-3|14|once
TGTGCCAGCAGCCAAACTACGAGCACAGATACGCAGTATTTT
CASSQTTSTDTQYF
>TRBJ1-2|.|TRBV5-4|15|.
TGTGCCAGCAGCTTGGTATCGGGGGGCGAGGATGGCTACACCTTC
CASSLVSGGEDGYTF
>TRBJ2-7|.|TRBV7-2|15|.
TGTGCCAGCAGCTTACAGGGTATGGGGCTCGGCGAGCAGTACTTC
CASSLQGMGLGEQYF
>TRBJ1-5|TRBD1|TRBV4-1|14|few
TGCGCCAGCAGCCGGACAGGGGACAATCAGCCCCAGCATTTT
CASSRTGDNQPQHF
>TRBJ2-7|TRBD2|TRBV4-3|17|.
TGCGCCAGCAGCCAAGAAACGATGAGCGGGGGGTCCTACGAGCAGTACTTC
CASSQETMSGGSYEQYF
>TRBJ2-3|.|TRBV10-3|13|.
TGTGCCATCAGTGGCGATTTCACAGATACGCAGTATTTT
CAISGDFTDTQYF
>TRBJ2-7|TRBD1|TRBV9|16|once
TGTGCCAGCAGCGTAGCCCCGACAGGGGGGACCTACGAGCAGTACTTC
CASSVAPTGGTYEQYF
>TRBJ2-2|.|TRBV7-8|13|few
TGTGCCAGCCGAGCCGGGGGTCCCGGGGAGCTGTTTTTT
CASRAGGPGELFF
>TRBJ2-7|.|TRBV6-7|10|.
TGTGCCAGCAATCCCGACGAGCAGTACTTC
CASNPDEQYF
>TRBJ2-5|TRBD2|TRBV19|15|.
TGTGCCAGTGGAAGGGGACTAGCGGGACCGGGGACCCAGTACTTC
CASGRGLAGPGTQYF
>TRBJ1-2|.|TRBV6-5|13|.
TGTGCCAGCAGGCTAACACAGGACTATGGCTACACCTTC
CASRLTQDYGYTF
>TRBJ1-6|.|TRBV20-1|10|few
TGCAATCCCAGGATTTCACCCCTCCACTTT
CNPRISPLHF
>TRBJ2-4|.|TRBV21-1|16|.
TGTGCCAGCAGCAACCCGGGACAGGGGAGCAAAAACATTCAGTACTTC
CASSNPGQGSKNIQYF
>TRBJ2-1|TRBD2|TRBV19|18|.
TGTGCCAGTAGTCGGCTAGCGGGACTCATAGGGGACCACAATGAGCAGTTCTTC
CASSRLAGLIGDHNEQFF
>TRBJ1-3|.|TRBV4-1|14|few
TGCGCCAGCAGCGGAGGGAGCTCTGGAAACACCATATATTTT
CASSGGSSGNTIYF
>TRBJ1-1|.|TRBV29-1|11|.
TGCAGCGGGTACGCGGGATCTGAAGCTTTCTTT
CSGYAGSEAFF
>TRBJ1-1|.|TRBV5-6|13|.
TGTGCCAGCAGCTCGAGGGCTACGGCTGAAGCTTTCTTT
CASSSRATAEAFF
>TRBJ2-5|.|TRBV18|12|few
TGTGCCAGCTCATACAGCCAAGAGACCCAGTACTTC
CASSYSQETQYF
>TRBJ1-6|.|TRBV5-6|16|few
TGTGCCAGCAGCTTGGCTGGAGGGATGGGCAATTCACCCCTCCACTTT
CASSLAGGMGNSPLHF
>TRBJ2-3|.|TRBV5-1|13|once
TGCGCCAGCAGCCACACGACTGATGATACGCAGTATTTT
CASSHTTDDTQYF
>TRBJ2-7|.|TRBV28|14|.
TGTGCCAGCAGTTTATACAGGGTTGGGCGCGAGCAGTACTTC
CASSLYRVGREQYF
>TRBJ1-1|TRBD1|TRBV6-5|13|.
TGTGCCATCCGACAGGGGGTCAACACTGAAGCTTTCTTT
CAIRQGVNTEAFF
>TRBJ2-7|TRBD1|TRBV5-1|14|.
TGCGCCAGCAGCGTCGACAGGGGGTCCGACGAGCAGTACTTC
CASSVDRGSDEQYF
>TRBJ2-3|.|TRBV19|17|.
TGTGCCAGTAGCCGGATGAGCGGGACAATCAACACAGATACGCAGTATTTT
CASSRMSGTINTDTQYF
>TRBJ1-1|.|TRBV6-5|13|.
TGTGCCATCTCCCCGCGGATGAACACTGAAGCTTTCTTT
CAISPRMNTEAFF
>TRBJ2-5|.|TRBV5-1|15|once
TGCGCCAGCAGCTTGCAGCTCAGACGAGGGGAGACCCAGTACTTC
CASSLQLRRGETQYF
>TRBJ2-7|TRBD2|TRBV2|17|.
TGTGCCAGCAGTGATCCTGGAGCGGGAGCCATGTATTACGAGCAGTACTTC
CASSDPGAGAMYYEQYF
>TRBJ2-5|.|TRBV2|11|few
TGTGCCAGCAGTATCATAGAGACCCAGTACTTC
CASSIIETQYF
>TRBJ2-3|.|TRBV5-5|13|.
TGTGCCAGCAGCTGGGCAGGAGGAGATACGCAGTATTTT
CASSWAGGDTQYF
>TRBJ2-1|TRBD1|TRBV29-1|14|few
TGCAGCGTTCAAACGACAGGGGGGTACAATGAGCAGTTCTTC
CSVQTTGGYNEQFF
>TRBJ1-5|TRBD1|TRBV6-5|14|.
TGTGCCAGCAGCTCGGACAGGAGTAATCAGCCCCAGCATTTT
CASSSDRSNQPQHF
>TRBJ2-1|TRBD2|TRBV9|16|.
TGTGCCAGCAGCGTTGGAACTAGCGGGAGAGGGAGTGAGCAGTTCTTC
CASSVGTSGRGSEQFF
>TRBJ1-4|.|TRBV5-1|14|.
TGCGCCAGCAGCTACTCGGCGGGAAATGAAAAACTGTTTTTT
CASSYSAGNEKLFF
>TRBJ2-1|TRBD2|TRBV10-3|14|once
TGTGCCATCAGTGAGTCTCCGGGGGGCAATGAGCAGTTCTTC
CAISESPGGNEQFF
>TRBJ2-3|TRBD2|TRBV10-1|14|few
TGCGCCAGCAGTGTAGCGGGAGCGGCAGATACGCAGTATTTT
CASSVAGAADTQYF
>TRBJ2-7|.|TRBV6-5|14|few
TGTGCCAGCAAGATCCTGGTGTCGGGAGACGAGCAGTACTTC
CASKILVSGDEQYF
>TRBJ2-7|TRBD2|TRBV11-3|13|many
TGTGCCAGCAGCTTAGAGAGCGGGGCCGAGCAGTACTTC
CASSLESGAEQYF
>TRBJ1-3|.|TRBV7-2|15|few
TGTGCCAGCAGCTTAGGACAGGTCTCTGGAAACACCATATATTTT
CASSLGQVSGNTIYF
>TRBJ2-3|.|TRBV12-3/TRBV12-4|12|few
TGTGCCAGCAGTTTAATTGGAGGGACGCAGTATTTT
CASSLIGGTQYF
>TRBJ2-1|.|TRBV2|12|.
TGTGCCAGCGTCCGGGAAGGCAATGAGCAGTTCTTC
CASVREGNEQFF
>TRBJ2-2|.|TRBV2|15|.
TGTGCCAGCAGGGCGGACTTCGGCAACACCGGGGAGCTGTTTTTT
CASRADFGNTGELFF
>TRBJ2-4|TRBD2|TRBV19|18|.
TGTGCCAGTAGTATAACGCGGGCGCGGGAGGCAGGGAAAAACATTCAGTACTTC
CASSITRAREAGKNIQYF
>TRBJ1-4|.|TRBV19|14|few
TGTGCCACCTCGCGGGGAGCCTCCGATGAAAAACTGTTTTTT
CATSRGASDEKLFF
>TRBJ2-3|.|TRBV4-3|16|once
TGCGCCAGCAGCCCCCATCAGGGAGGCTGGTCTGATACGCAGTATTTT
CASSPHQGGWSDTQYF
>TRBJ2-7|.|TRBV28|11|few
TGTGCCAGCTCTATCCACTCAGAGCAGTACTTC
CASSIHSEQYF
>TRBJ2-1|TRBD2|TRBV5-1|15|.
TGCGCCAGCAGCACCCAGGGCGGGGGACTCCCGGAGCAGTTCTTC
CASSTQGGGLPEQFF
>TRBJ2-7|.|TRBV4-1|13|.
TGCGCCAGCAGCGCCAGGGGAGGGAGTGAGCAGTACTTC
CASSARGGSEQYF
>TRBJ1-5|.|TRBV15|15|.
TGTGCCACCAGCAGGACGGGTTATAGCAATCAGCCCCAGCATTTT
CATSRTGYSNQPQHF
>TRBJ2-5|.|TRBV28|15|.
TGTGCCAGCAGTTTGTATGCAGGGCTCCAAGAGACCCAGTACTTC
CASSLYAGLQETQYF
>TRBJ1-1|.|TRBV6-5|11|.
TGTGCCAGCAGATTCTACACTGAAGCTTTCTTT
CASRFYTEAFF
>TRBJ2-1|TRBD2|TRBV9|15|.
TGTGCCAGCAGCGTGGGAGTAGCGGGGGGCAATGAGCAGTTCTTC
CASSVGVAGGNEQFF